One and the same sample provided the 20 T cell receptor beta chains below, sequenced in a study of CD8 T cells in Susac syndrome. An input of about 0.5 to 1 ug of RNA was subjected to reverse transcription using random hexamers. Each CDR3 protein is one row after TCRdb ran MiXCR on the immunoSEQ multiplex PCR reads. This sample carries 100,000 to 150,000 distinct CDR3 sequences, 65% to 90% of them seen once, and the ten largest clones take more than 0.5%. Sequencing used CD8+ T cells from PBMCs. These TCRs come from a human donor with multiple sclerosis.

The rearrangement joins TRBV6-5 to TRBJ2-2, with 7 bases fitting TRBD2. V gave up 4 bases and J gave up 7 bases; unmatched junction bases: 15. The germline gives CDR1 MNHEY, CDR2 SVGAGI. The CDR3 is 17 amino acids. The DNA of the CDR3 is TGTGCCAGCAGTTCGCACCGACTAGCCTACGAGAGCGGGGAGCTGTTTTTT. The encoded protein is CASSSHRLAYESGELFF.

DNA of the CDR3: TGTGCCAGCAGCTTTGGGACTAGCGGGAGTGTAGATACGCAGTATTTT. It yields the protein CASSFGTSGSVDTQYF. The chain carries TRBV11-3 and TRBJ2-3, with 14 bases identical to TRBD2. This CDR3 is built from 16 residues. CDR1 and CDR2 (germline): SGHNT, YENEEA. The V gene end was trimmed by 3 bases and the J gene end by 5 bases; junction bases not matched to a gene: 4.

This clonotype has just one count. One end of the junction fails to match germline, which may point to a read error. This rearrangement joins TRBV27 to TRBJ1-1, with TRBD1 matching over 11 bases. Germline V gene sequence: CDR1 MNHEY, CDR2 SMNVEV (reference sequence). The CDR3 sequence is 14 residues long. CDR3 sequence (DNA): TGTGCCAGCAGCCTAAGGACAGGGGGCACTGAAGCTTTTTTT. Amino acids: CASSLRTGGTEAFF.

The genes are TRBV20-1 and TRBJ1-4, with a possible D match to TRBD1 (5 bases). Germline lookup yields CDR1 DFQATT and CDR2 SNEGSKA (reference sequence). Trimming stripped 1 base from V and 8 bases from J, with 17 bases between. The CDR3 runs 15 residues. CDR3 in amino acids: CSARARDGANEKLFF. The CDR3 nucleotides read TGCAGTGCTAGAGCCAGGGACGGAGCGAACGAAAAACTGTTTTTT.

This chain joins TRBV9 and TRBJ1-3; no reliable D call. V lost 4 bases and J 0 bases, leaving 11 bases between the germline ends. Germline CDR1 is SGDLS and CDR2 is YYNGEE. CDR3 length: 15 amino acids. In DNA form, the CDR3 reads TGTGCCAGCAGCATCGACGGTAGCTCTGGAAACACCATATATTTT. This codes for CASSIDGSSGNTIYF.

This chain links TRBV6-5 with TRBJ1-3, with 7 bases lining up with TRBD1. CDR1 and CDR2 from the germline V gene are MNHEY and SVGAGI. The CDR3 covers 14 residues. V trimming: 8 bases; J trimming: 2 bases; junction bases outside the gene matches: 6. The CDR3 protein is CASADRETGNTIYF. The CDR3 coding sequence is TGTGCCAGCGCAGACAGGGAAACTGGAAACACCATATATTTT.

This chain joins TRBV29-1 and TRBJ1-1, with a tentative D call TRBD1 (5 bases). Trimming shortened V by 6 bases and J by 4 bases, and 12 bases separated the two germline ends. This CDR3 contains 12 residues. Germline V gene sequence: CDR1 SQVTM, CDR2 ANQGSEA. The CDR3 nucleotides read TGCAGCGTCGAGGGGCTTAGCACTGAAGCTTTCTTT. This encodes CSVEGLSTEAFF.

The chain is built from TRBV19 and TRBJ2-2; unclear D gene. Germline values: CDR1 LNHDA, CDR2 SQIVND (reference sequence). The CDR3 runs 14 residues. Trimming shortened V by 4 bases and J by 6 bases, and 12 bases separated the two germline ends. In DNA, the CDR3 is TGTGCCAGTAGTACAGACACCGAAGCCGGGGAGCTGTTTTTT. Protein product: CASSTDTEAGELFF.

The V gene is TRBV29-1, the J gene TRBJ1-4; TRBD1 might be the D (6 bases). The V gene lost 4 bases and the J gene lost 10 bases, with 25 bases spanning the gap. This CDR3 is built from 16 residues. Germline assignment: CDR1 SQVTM and CDR2 ANQGSEA. The CDR3 bases are TGCAGCGTTGGTATTGCGGAAGGGACACCTCCGGGAAAACTGTTTTTT. Its protein is CSVGIAEGTPPGKLFF.

This clonotype was seen a few times. An end of the junction differs from the germline gene, which may be a read error. In DNA, the CDR3 is TGTGCCAGCAGCTTAGGGACGAACACCGGGGAGCTGTTTTTT. This encodes CASSLGTNTGELFF. The chain links TRBV5-1 to TRBJ2-2; no definite D call. CDR1 is SGHRS, CDR2 YFSETQ, per germline. The CDR3 length is 14 residues.

The chain joins TRBV25-1 to TRBJ1-4; unclear D gene. The CDR3 extends over 16 amino acids. Trimming stripped 3 bases from V and 5 bases from J, with 16 bases between. Per germline, CDR1 MGHDK and CDR2 SYGVNS. The CDR3 sequence is CASSDAQWPFNEKLFF. CDR3 nucleotides: TGTGCCAGCAGTGATGCCCAATGGCCGTTCAATGAAAAACTGTTTTTT.

The chain joins TRBV23-1 to TRBJ2-3; D might be TRBD1 (5 bases). TRBV23-1 has ORF status, its function being uncertain. The CDR3 length is 17 residues. Trimming pared 2 bases from V and 2 bases from J, leaving 17 bases between. CDR3 sequence: CASSQRPRQNFTDTQYF. CDR3 coding DNA: TGCGCCAGCAGTCAACGCCCGAGACAGAACTTCACAGATACGCAGTATTTT.

This clonotype showed up just a few times. The chain recombines TRBV24-1 with TRBJ2-7; D gene uncertain. Trimming removed 1 base from V and 5 bases from J, with 8 bases in between. From germline, CDR1 is KGHDR and CDR2 SFDVKD. The CDR3 is made up of 13 amino acids. DNA of the CDR3: TGTGCCACCAGTGATTTTAACAGCGACGAGCAGTACTTC. Protein: CATSDFNSDEQYF.

The chain has TRBV7-9 and TRBJ2-2; 14 bases map to TRBD2. This CDR3 has 18 residues. Trimming cost V 3 bases and J 1 base; bases outside gene matches: 4. The germline gives CDR1 SEHNR, CDR2 FQNEAQ (reference sequence). The CDR3 spells CASSFGLAGGRNTGELFF. In DNA form, the CDR3 reads TGTGCCAGCAGCTTTGGACTAGCGGGAGGCCGGAACACCGGGGAGCTGTTTTTT.

The J gene is TRBJ2-1, the V gene TRBV7-9; no definite D call. This CDR3 is built from 12 residues. V lost 4 bases to trimming and J lost 7 bases, with 8 bases between them. Germline CDR1 and CDR2: SEHNR and FQNEAQ (reference sequence). Written as DNA, the CDR3 is TGTGCCAGCAGCTCGCCAAGGAATGAGCAGTTCTTC. Amino acid sequence: CASSSPRNEQFF. Using reference TRBV7-9 and TRBJ2-1 for the parts outside the CDR3, the full variable domain is DTGVSQNPRHKITKRGQNVTFRCDPISEHNRLYWYRQTLGQGPEFLTYFQNEAQLEKSRLLSDRFSAERPKGSFSTLEIQRTEQGDSAMYLCASSSPRNEQFFGPGTRLTVL.

The chain joins TRBV28 to TRBJ2-1; D may be TRBD2 (6 bases). CDR3 length equals 13 residues. Germline CDR1 and CDR2: MDHEN and SYDVKM. The germline V and J ends were trimmed by 5 bases and 8 bases, with 13 bases remaining between them. The CDR3 region has the DNA TGTGCCAGCAGTATGCTACTAGCCTATGAGCAGTTCTTC. Translated: CASSMLLAYEQFF. The full variable domain, in which reference TRBV28 and TRBJ2-1 provide the parts outside the CDR3, is DVKVTQSSRYLVKRTGEKVFLECVQDMDHENMFWYRQDPGLGLRLIYFSYDVKMKEKGDIPEGYSVSREKKERFSLILESASTNQTSMYLCASSMLLAYEQFFGPGTRLTVL.

The rearrangement joins TRBV27 to TRBJ1-5; 7 bases map to TRBD1. V lost 6 bases to trimming and J lost 0 bases; unmatched junction nucleotides: 11. Germline V lookup: CDR1 MNHEY, CDR2 SMNVEV (reference sequence). This CDR3 comprises 17 residues. The CDR3 coding sequence is TGTGCCAGCAGCCCAGGACAGGACCCGCTTAGCAATCAGCCCCAGCATTTT. Amino acid sequence: CASSPGQDPLSNQPQHF.

The V gene is TRBV29-1, the J gene TRBJ1-2, with TRBD1 as a possible D gene (6 bases). V was clipped by 0 bases and J by 3 bases, with 11 bases between them. The CDR3 sequence is 14 residues long. Germline CDR1 reads SQVTM; CDR2 reads ANQGSEA. CDR3 protein: CSVEDRGLYYGYTF. The CDR3 DNA reads TGCAGCGTTGAAGATCGGGGGCTCTACTATGGCTACACCTTC.

The chain is built from TRBV7-8 and TRBJ2-1; 9 bases are shared with TRBD2. The CDR3 totals 16 residues. Germline V lookup: CDR1 SGHVS, CDR2 FQNEAQ. V shed 5 bases and J 1 base; nucleotides not matched to a gene: 6. The CDR3: CASSPPGLASYNEQFF. In DNA, the CDR3 is TGTGCCAGCAGCCCCCCCGGACTAGCGTCCTACAATGAGCAGTTCTTC. The complete variable domain, with remaining parts taken from reference TRBV7-8 and TRBJ2-1, reads GAGVSQSPRYKVAKRGQDVALRCDPISGHVSLFWYQQALGQGPEFLTYFQNEAQLDKSGLPSDRFFAERPEGSVSTLKIQRTQQEDSAVYLCASSPPGLASYNEQFFGPGTRLTVL.

The chain is built from TRBV12-3 or TRBV12-4 and TRBJ1-2; tentatively, D is TRBD1 (6 bases). V was shortened by 6 bases and J by 0 bases, with 17 bases between the two germline ends. The CDR3 runs to 16 residues. The CDR3 loop reads CASSHSHREANYGYTF. In DNA, the CDR3 is TGTGCCAGCAGCCACTCTCACAGGGAGGCTAACTATGGCTACACCTTC.